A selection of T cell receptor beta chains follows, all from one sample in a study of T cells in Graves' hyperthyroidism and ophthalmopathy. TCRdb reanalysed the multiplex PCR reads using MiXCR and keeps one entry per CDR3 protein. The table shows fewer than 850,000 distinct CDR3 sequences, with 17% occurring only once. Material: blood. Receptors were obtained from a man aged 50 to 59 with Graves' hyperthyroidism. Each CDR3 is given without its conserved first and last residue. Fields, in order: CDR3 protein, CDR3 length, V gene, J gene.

CDR3: ASSVTGGAFGYT
length: 12
V: TRBV2
J: TRBJ1-2

CDR3: ASSLDQGKQY
length: 10
V: TRBV7-2
J: TRBJ2-7

CDR3: ASTLTGQGSISNQPQH
length: 16
V: TRBV19
J: TRBJ1-5

CDR3: ASSLIGTSYEQY
length: 12
V: TRBV28
J: TRBJ2-7

CDR3: SARDPERTSGISTDTQY
length: 17
V: TRBV20-1
J: TRBJ2-3

CDR3: SAERLGARLAKNIQY
length: 15
V: TRBV29-1
J: TRBJ2-4

CDR3: ASSFGQGVHEQY
length: 12
V: TRBV7-2
J: TRBJ2-7

CDR3: ASTQDPSYEQY
length: 11
V: TRBV12-3/TRBV12-4
J: TRBJ2-7

CDR3: AWQGQYNSPLH
length: 11
V: TRBV30
J: TRBJ1-6

CDR3: ASSWAGAGHYEQY
length: 13
V: TRBV4-1
J: TRBJ2-7

CDR3: SAPPLTSAYNNEQF
length: 14
V: TRBV20-1
J: TRBJ2-1

CDR3: ASSFVGYSNQPQH
length: 13
V: TRBV27
J: TRBJ1-5

CDR3: ASSYWEADNEQF
length: 12
V: TRBV6-2/TRBV6-3
J: TRBJ2-1

CDR3: ASSLPSGRGEQY
length: 12
V: TRBV27
J: TRBJ2-7

CDR3: ASSTLAGVVNEQF
length: 13
V: TRBV6-1
J: TRBJ2-1

CDR3: ASTTGQGLTEAF
length: 12
V: TRBV28
J: TRBJ1-1

CDR3: ASSELPSRAITDTQY
length: 15
V: TRBV2
J: TRBJ2-3

CDR3: ASSEIGVQGAYTGELF
length: 16
V: TRBV25-1
J: TRBJ2-2

CDR3: ASRAGRGTEAF
length: 11
V: TRBV10-1
J: TRBJ1-1

CDR3: ASLDRGKETQY
length: 11
V: TRBV28
J: TRBJ2-5

CDR3: ASSQEASQETQY
length: 12
V: TRBV3-1
J: TRBJ2-5

CDR3: ASSRGPYTEAF
length: 11
V: TRBV12-3/TRBV12-4
J: TRBJ1-1

CDR3: ASSPPSQGKEGEQY
length: 14
V: TRBV18
J: TRBJ2-7

CDR3: SGRGASNQPQH
length: 11
V: TRBV20-1
J: TRBJ1-5

CDR3: AWRRQFESPLH
length: 11
V: TRBV30
J: TRBJ1-6

CDR3: ATRTAQNTGELF
length: 12
V: TRBV15
J: TRBJ2-2

CDR3: ATSDPPGTGELF
length: 12
V: TRBV24-1
J: TRBJ2-2

CDR3: ASSRISVDEQF
length: 11
V: TRBV7-9
J: TRBJ2-1

CDR3: ASSLLRTSGNSETQY
length: 15
V: TRBV27
J: TRBJ2-5

CDR3: ASSQTSQNHNEQF
length: 13
V: TRBV11-2
J: TRBJ2-1

CDR3: ASHTQTYEQY
length: 10
V: TRBV28
J: TRBJ2-7

CDR3: ASSLHVGGDMNTEAF
length: 15
V: TRBV28
J: TRBJ1-1

CDR3: ASTPSGFPYEQY
length: 12
V: TRBV28
J: TRBJ2-7

CDR3: AWSSGPPYEQY
length: 11
V: TRBV30
J: TRBJ2-7

CDR3: ASSYRRGAIYGYT
length: 13
V: TRBV6-9
J: TRBJ1-2

CDR3: ASSWKTSGSQF
length: 11
V: TRBV27
J: TRBJ2-1

CDR3: ASSPGTLYNEQF
length: 12
V: TRBV18
J: TRBJ2-1